This T cell receptor beta chain appears in the sequencing data of a study of shared clonotypes between healthy human individuals (dated by TCRdb to about 2020). Regarding the study in general: Two women and a few men aged 18 to 49 years were included in the cohort. Libraries were prepared and TCR repertoires were sequenced by different laboratories using diverse techniques, in order to increase sequencing depth and limit assay-specific biases. Between about 0.8 and 9 billion PBMCs per donor were obtained by leukapheresis. To estimate repertoire size and how much clonotype sharing occurs between individuals, the study deeply sequenced the blood TCR repertoires of a handful of healthy adults. For each donor, three plates each were used for CD4 naive and CD4 memory, two plates were used for CD8 naive, and one plate was used for CD8 memory.

Beyond this particular receptor, the publication reports: Approximately 4.8% of naive CD4, roughly 3.5% of naive CD8, approximately 2% of memory CD4, and approximately 0.4% of memory CD8 clonotypes were shared across four donors. Higher generation probabilities were observed for clonotypes shared by all four sorted-subset donors than for non-shared clonotypes. Naive subsets generally had larger estimated clonotype richness than memory subsets did. Because the study included a small number of donors, the genetic and exposure-history diversity represented was limited. Pairwise subsampling indicated that sequencing depth was expected to affect the degree of clonotype sharing among donors. Sampling was restricted to blood, and TCR repertoires in tissues likely differ from the TCR repertoires found in blood. Even with the large sequencing depth, rarefaction of the sorted-subset datasets indicated that sequencing was incomplete.

Remarks on this clone: Its binding antigen is unknown. The record has no base qualities; no much larger clone is one base away. Other DNA sequences within the sample encode an identical CDR3.

Donors were healthy HIV-negative adults with no recently reported acute infections or vaccinations. Every donor was a Caucasian adult living in Nashville, Tennessee, USA. CD4+ T cells were enriched through magnetic negative selection, after which naive cells were positively selected on CD45RA and the remaining negative fraction served as the memory subset. Blood was collected by leukapheresis, and PBMCs were isolated by Ficoll-Histopaque density gradient centrifugation and then cryopreserved in liquid nitrogen vapor phase. Analytical flow cytometry was used to check the purity and quantity of each magnetically sorted T cell population. From each sorted fraction, genomic DNA was isolated and quantified by UV absorbance on a Nanodrop 2000c. Using the deep immunoSEQ assay, multiplex PCR amplified TCR CDR3 regions from genomic DNA. Extracted genomic DNA from each cell subset was distributed evenly across all wells of several immunoSEQ 96-well plates, and each plate was treated as a replicate. Each replicate PCR for sorted subsets received 150 to 250 ng genomic DNA, equal to about 30,000 T cell genomes. Purified libraries were quantified with a Qubit 3.0 fluorometer, sized on a Bioanalyzer 2100, and re-quantified with the KAPA Library Quantification kit. A separate single-read 150-cycle Illumina NextSeq 550 flow cell was used to sequence each immunoSEQ 96-well plate. In the authors' own workflow: Because the immunoSEQ output held only junctional sequences and lacked quality scores, the filtering could not match the filtering applied to full-length reads. To assign V/J genes and CDR3, sequences were annotated using PyIR, a Python wrapper for IgBLAST v1.9, with IMGT germline references. Any read was removed if the V/J assignment was weak (E-value above 1e-6), the CDR3 was missing, or the read contained stop codons, out-of-frame junctions, or ambiguous translated residues. V3J clonotypes were defined as sequences sharing an identical inferred V gene, J gene, and CDR3 amino acid sequence. The percentage overlap between two repertoires was calculated by dividing the number of shared unique clonotypes by the size of the smaller repertoire. Three approaches were used to assess repertoire richness: RTK rarefaction, the Chao1 estimator, and Recon v2.1 estimates of unobserved clonotypes. Generation probabilities were computed with OLGA for all TCRbeta clonotypes obtained by the gDNA method from a handful of donors. Held by TCRdb, this immuneACCESS table contains in-frame sequences only and omits some clones. Under half of the omission traces to an unresolved V gene where checked; the cause of the rest is unknown. That table furnishes V, J and clone size, whereas the DNA furnished D and trimming. This sample comprises more than 2,000,000 clones, approximately 90% of them detected only once. The ten top clones hold around 0.15% of the sample.

Sequenced input: naive CD4+ T cells sorted from blood. The sample's cell subset or site label is to be understood as: CD45RA+ positively selected. This clonotype originated in a man between 18 and 35 years old in good health.

The CDR3 sequence is CASSPDRANYGYTF. The nucleotides are TGCGCCAGCAGCCCGGACAGGGCTAACTATGGCTACACCTTC. The chain couples TRBV5-1 to TRBJ1-2; the junction holds 8 bases that match TRBD1. For this chain, trimming is 4 bases at the V end and 0 bases at the J end, and the number of junction bases without a gene match is 2. Sequences SGHRS (CDR1) and YFSETQ (CDR2) are obtained from the germline V gene. From cysteine to phenylalanine, the CDR3 is 14 amino acids long. The CDR3 DNA has 42 bases and is translated from base 1.